The next 6 T cell receptor beta chains were all read from a single sample in a study of control samples from healthy donors and cancer patients. Repertoires were generated with immunoSEQ multiplex PCR, while TCRdb's copy carries only in-frame clones and drops some. Of approximately 170,000 clones listed, around 93% were seen once; the top ten hold over 3.5%. Sequenced input: blood. All receptors derive from a woman aged 60-70 years in good health.

The chain recombines TRBV4-3 with TRBJ2-2, with D possibly being TRBD1 or TRBD2 (5 bases each). Germline lookup yields CDR1 LGHNA and CDR2 YSLEER. V shed 1 base and J shed 3 bases, with 15 bases lying between them. This CDR3 spans 17 amino acids. CDR3 residues: CASSQAPVGDDTGELFF. In DNA form, the CDR3 reads TGCGCCAGCAGCCAAGCCCCTGTCGGGGACGACACCGGGGAGCTGTTTTTT.

The CDR3 spells CASLGQGNGYTF. CDR3 in DNA: TGTGCCAGCCTAGGACAGGGCAATGGCTACACCTTC. The genes are TRBV9 and TRBJ1-2, with 8 bases that match TRBD1. Germline assignment: CDR1 SGDLS and CDR2 YYNGEE. V was pared by 7 bases and J by 6 bases, with 5 bases of the junction left unmatched. CDR3 length: 12 amino acids.

The J gene is TRBJ1-1, the V gene TRBV27; D possibly corresponds to TRBD1 (5 bases). Deletions cut 1 base from V and 3 bases from J, with 12 bases between. CDR1 and CDR2 from the germline V gene are MNHEY and SMNVEV (reference sequence). The CDR3 has 15 residues. Written as DNA, the CDR3 is TGTGCCAGCAGTTTATTCTTGTCGGGGGACACTGAAGCTTTCTTT. This gives the protein CASSLFLSGDTEAFF.

The J gene is TRBJ1-5, the V gene TRBV19, with D possibly matching TRBD1 (5 bases). Germline V gene data show CDR1 as LNHDA and CDR2 as SQIVND (reference sequence). Trimming shortened V by 5 bases and J by 7 bases, and 18 bases separated the two germline ends. The CDR3 has 15 amino acids. The CDR3 bases are TGTGCCAGTAGTCCCAGTGGGGACTCGGGGCAGCCCCAGCATTTT. This sequence encodes CASSPSGDSGQPQHF.

The genes are TRBV3-1 (or the pseudogene TRBV3-2) and TRBJ1-6; D is unclear. Trimming cost V 5 bases and J 10 bases, with 12 bases left between them. The CDR3 runs 13 residues. Germline V gives CDR1 LGHDT, CDR2 YNNKEL (reference sequence). The CDR3 DNA reads TGTGCCAGCAGCTCGGAAACGCACTCACCCCTCCACTTT. Protein sequence: CASSSETHSPLHF.

The chain carries TRBV2 and TRBJ2-1; 10 bases are shared with TRBD1. With 1 base clipped from V and 1 base from J, the junction kept 4 bases outside the gene matches. Per germline, CDR1 SNHLY and CDR2 FYNNEI. The CDR3 is 17 amino acids. For the CDR3, the DNA is TGTGCCAGCAGTGAAGAGGGACAGGGGTGGTCCTACAATGAGCAGTTCTTC. Translation gives CASSEEGQGWSYNEQFF.